This T cell receptor (beta chain) is drawn from a study of response to subunit inactivated influenza vaccine. TCRdb processed the RT-PCR reads anew with MiXCR; each CDR3 protein has one entry. Seen here are 650,000 or so distinct CDR3 sequences, about 15% observed once, and the top ten hold 7.5% to 8%. Regarding this clonotype: No antigen is known for it.

The CDR3 runs to 14 residues. Germline V gene lookup returns CDR1 ENHRY and CDR2 SYGVKD. Trimming took 11 bases from V and 3 from J; bases not matched to a gene: 7. Study results and limitations: Seasonal influenza vaccination, on each occasion, was suggested by the authors to recruit few new T cells.

The chain joins TRBV10-3 to TRBJ2-2; 9 nucleotides match TRBD1. The TCR originated in a man aged 50 to 60 who received an inactivated influenza vaccine. This specimen was PBMCs from blood, taken 14 days before vaccination. The CDR3 reads CAVWGQGHTGELFF. In nucleotides, the CDR3 is TGTGCCGTCTGGGGACAGGGACACACCGGGGAGCTGTTTTTT.